One and the same sample provided the 11 T cell receptor beta chains below, sequenced in a study of shared clonotypes between healthy human individuals. CD45RO-negative, CCR7-positively selected cells formed the naive CD8 fraction, excluding terminally differentiated effector memory CD45RA+ cells. The data were produced by immunoSEQ multiplex PCR, yet TCRdb's version contains in-frame clones alone and is incomplete. In the table there are 2 million or so clones, about 95% of which are singletons. Sequenced material: naive CD8+ T cells sorted from blood. Receptor source: a man aged 18 to 30 in good health.

CDR3 sequence (DNA): TGTGCCAGCAGCTTAGGGACAAGCCCGCGTGGCACAGATACGCAGTATTTT. This translates into CASSLGTSPRGTDTQYF. This sequence joins TRBV13 and TRBJ2-3; D gene unclear. V gave up 0 bases and J gave up 1 base, with 14 bases separating them. CDR3 length equals 17 residues. Germline CDR1 is PRHDT and CDR2 is FYEKMQ (reference sequence).

The V call is TRBV4-3, the J call TRBJ2-1; no clear D gene. V dropped 2 bases and J dropped 6 bases, with 14 bases sitting between them. The CDR3 extends over 15 amino acids. CDR1 and CDR2 from the germline V gene are LGHNA and YSLEER. This CDR3 reads CASSQTPFSGNEQFF. The CDR3 region has the DNA TGCGCCAGCAGCCAAACACCTTTTTCGGGCAATGAGCAGTTCTTC.

The chain has TRBV9 and TRBJ2-1; D gene ambiguous. V shed 0 bases and J shed 0 bases, with 7 bases lying between them. The V gene's germline CDR1 is SGDLS and CDR2 YYNGEE. This CDR3 spans 15 amino acids. CDR3 amino acids: CASSVALTSYNEQFF. In DNA form, the CDR3 reads TGTGCCAGCAGCGTAGCATTGACCTCCTACAATGAGCAGTTCTTC.

This clone has only one observation. This chain connects TRBV7-6 to TRBJ1-1; 7 nucleotides align to TRBD1. Germline trimming cut 0 bases from V and 4 bases from J; bases unmatched to any gene: 2. Germline lookup yields CDR1 SGHVS and CDR2 FNYEAQ. CDR3 length equals 14 residues. The CDR3 sequence: CASSLAGQVTEAFF. DNA of the CDR3: TGTGCCAGCAGCTTAGCTGGACAGGTCACTGAAGCTTTCTTT.

Turning to this clone: Other DNA sequences from this sample encode an identical CDR3 as well. The rearrangement uses TRBV7-9 and TRBJ2-7, with 8 bases that match TRBD2. The V and J ends lost 6 bases and 2 bases, in that order; junction bases with no gene match: 6. The CDR3 consists of 14 residues. CDR1 is SEHNR, CDR2 FQNEAQ, per germline (reference sequence). CDR3 sequence (DNA): TGTGCCAGCAGTTCGGGGGGGGCCCCCTACGAGCAGTACTTC. The encoded protein is CASSSGGAPYEQYF.

A word on this clone: The sample holds other DNA sequences that translate to the same CDR3. This sequence joins TRBV10-2 and TRBJ2-3, with TRBD2 as a possible D gene (5 bases). The V gene lost 4 bases and the J gene lost 0 bases, with 8 bases spanning the gap. CDR1 WSHSY and CDR2 SAAADI come from the germline V gene. There are 14 residues in the CDR3. This CDR3 is CASSAGVSTDTQYF. The CDR3 DNA sequence: TGCGCCAGCAGTGCCGGGGTGAGCACAGATACGCAGTATTTT.

V and J are TRBV7-8 and TRBJ2-7; TRBD2 agrees at 13 bases. The germline gives CDR1 SGHVS, CDR2 FQNEAQ. The CDR3 contains 14 residues. J lost 7 bases, V lost 3 bases, and 3 bases had no gene match. CDR3 in amino acids: CASSFWTSGGEQYF. In DNA form, the CDR3 reads TGTGCCAGCAGCTTTTGGACTAGCGGGGGAGAGCAGTACTTC.

Here the CDR3 reads CSAGDRESSGNTIYF. CDR3 DNA: TGCAGCGCTGGCGACAGGGAAAGCTCTGGAAACACCATATATTTT. This sequence joins TRBV29-1 and TRBJ1-3; 7 bases are a match to TRBD1. The V and J ends lost 7 bases and 0 bases, in that order; junction bases with no gene match: 9. This CDR3 is 15 amino acids long. Germline CDR1 and CDR2: SQVTM and ANQGSEA. The full variable domain, completed using reference TRBV29-1 and TRBJ1-3, is SAVISQKPSRDICQRGTSLTIQCQVDSQVTMMFWYRQQPGQSLTLIATANQGSEATYESGFVIDKFPISRPNLTFSTLTVSNMSPEDSSIYLCSAGDRESSGNTIYFGEGSWLTVV.

This clone has just one count. The J gene is TRBJ2-3, the V gene TRBV5-1; D ambiguous. The CDR3 is 14 residues long. The V end was cut by 2 bases, the J end by 1 base, with 8 bases between. Germline V gives CDR1 SGHRS, CDR2 YFSETQ. The CDR3 reads CASSFLVGTDTQYF. DNA for the CDR3: TGCGCCAGCAGCTTTCTAGTCGGCACAGATACGCAGTATTTT.

The J gene is TRBJ1-4, the V gene TRBV5-8; D remains ambiguous. V was clipped by 0 bases and J by 8 bases, with 11 bases between them. Germline V lookup: CDR1 SGHTS, CDR2 YDEGEE. The CDR3 totals 14 residues. CDR3 protein: CASSLVGFGEKLFF. In DNA, the CDR3 is TGTGCCAGCAGCTTGGTGGGTTTTGGCGAAAAACTGTTTTTT.

This chain joins TRBV20-1 and TRBJ2-7; D is unresolved. The germline gives CDR1 DFQATT, CDR2 SNEGSKA (reference sequence). The V gene lost 6 bases and the J gene lost 4 bases, with 7 bases spanning the gap. The CDR3 covers 10 residues. CDR3 DNA sequence: TGCAGTGCCCACCTATACGAGCAGTACTTC. Translating it yields CSAHLYEQYF.